This TCR beta chain appears in the sequencing data of a study of response to subunit inactivated influenza vaccine. CDR3 size: 15 residues. With 5 bases removed from V and 1 base from J, the gap between germline ends came to 15 bases. Germline CDR1 reads SGHKS; CDR2 reads YYEKEE (reference sequence). Each CDR3 protein gets one entry after TCRdb re-called the RT-PCR reads with MiXCR. The repertoire holds around 300,000 distinct CDR3 sequences, roughly 20% seen once, with around a tenth in the top ten. In this sample, this clonotype turned up many times. The V gene is TRBV5-5, the J gene TRBJ1-1; perhaps TRBD1 as D (5 bases). The sequence was collected from a man between 50 and 69 years old who received an inactivated influenza vaccine. The source was PBMCs from blood, collected about 20 months after vaccination. CDR3 bases: TGTGCCAGCAGTTTTCCTGTTACAGGGAACACTGAAGCTTTCTTT. It encodes CASSFPVTGNTEAFF.